This TCR beta chain was identified during a study of Graves' ophthalmopathy and Graves' hyperthyroidism. Study-level points and caveats: Most thyroid clonotypes with frequency above 0.001 were detected in blood too.

This clonotype was counted ten times or more. The antigen is not known. Investigators amplified TCR beta CDR3 regions from RNA transcripts. Amplification began with first-round RT-PCR using HTBI primers, then second-round multiplex PCR was performed. TCRdb reprocessed the multiplex PCR reads via MiXCR and lists one record per CDR3 protein. Of about 210,000 distinct CDR3 sequences listed, around 28% were seen once; the top ten hold approximately 8.2%. PBMCs came from roughly 9.2 ml of fresh peripheral blood. Germline trimming cut 0 bases from V and 4 bases from J; bases unmatched to any gene: 5. The CDR3 runs 15 residues. The germline gives CDR1 LNHNV, CDR2 YYDKDF (reference sequence).

The sample comprised peripheral blood. This chain uses TRBV15 with TRBJ1-2; the match to TRBD1 covers 7 bases. The sequence derives from a man aged 50-60 years with Graves' ophthalmopathy. CDR3 region: CATSREQRDSYGYTF. CDR3 sequence (DNA): TGTGCCACCAGCAGAGAACAGCGGGACAGCTATGGCTACACCTTC.